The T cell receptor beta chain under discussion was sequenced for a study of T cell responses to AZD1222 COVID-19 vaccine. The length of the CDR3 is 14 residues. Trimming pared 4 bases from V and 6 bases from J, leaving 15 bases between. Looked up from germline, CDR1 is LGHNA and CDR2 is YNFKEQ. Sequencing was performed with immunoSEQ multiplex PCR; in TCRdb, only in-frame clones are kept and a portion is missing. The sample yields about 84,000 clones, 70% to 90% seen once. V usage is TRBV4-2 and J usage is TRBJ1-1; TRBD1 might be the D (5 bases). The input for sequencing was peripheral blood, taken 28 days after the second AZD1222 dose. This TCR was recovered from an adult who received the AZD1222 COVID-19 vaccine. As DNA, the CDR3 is TGTGCCAGCAGCCCCTTCCGGGGGTCTCCTGAAGCTTTCTTT. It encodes CASSPFRGSPEAFF.